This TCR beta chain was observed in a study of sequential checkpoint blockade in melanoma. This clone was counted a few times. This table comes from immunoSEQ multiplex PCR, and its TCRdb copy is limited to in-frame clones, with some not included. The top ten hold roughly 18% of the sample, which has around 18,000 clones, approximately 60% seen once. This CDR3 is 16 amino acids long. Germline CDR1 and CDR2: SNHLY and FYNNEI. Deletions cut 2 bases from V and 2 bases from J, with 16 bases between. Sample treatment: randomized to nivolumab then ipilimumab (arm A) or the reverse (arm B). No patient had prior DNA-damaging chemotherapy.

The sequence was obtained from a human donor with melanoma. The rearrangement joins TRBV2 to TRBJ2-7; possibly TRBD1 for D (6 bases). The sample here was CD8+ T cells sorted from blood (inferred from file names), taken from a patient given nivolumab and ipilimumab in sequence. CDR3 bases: TGTGCCAGCAGTGAAAAGGTAGGACAGCCCACCTACGAGCAGTACTTC. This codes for CASSEKVGQPTYEQYF. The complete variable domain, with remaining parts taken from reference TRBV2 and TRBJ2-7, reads EPEVTQTPSHQVTQMGQEVILRCVPISNHLYFYWYRQILGQKVEFLVSFYNNEISEKSEIFDDQFSVERPDGSNFTLKIRSTKLEDSAMYFCASSEKVGQPTYEQYFGPGTRLTVT.